This T cell receptor (beta chain) derives from a study of beta chain features in type 1 diabetes. Of note for this clone: The target antigen is unknown.

CD4+ cells of the naive, central memory, regulatory and stem cell-like memory types were sorted via CD45RO/CCR7/CD25/CD127/CD95/CD27. TCRB transcripts that were expressed got sequenced, as all of the isolated RNA had been reverse transcribed. Profiled with immunoSEQ multiplex PCR; TCRdb holds only in-frame clones, not every one. This repertoire shows about 190,000 clones, approximately 8.1% found once; its top ten account for roughly 0.46%. Study-level points and caveats: Sampled from patients, naive, central memory and Treg TCRB repertoires appeared more similar than those sampled from healthy donors. Among all four CD4+ subsets, Type 1 diabetes patients had TCRB CDR3s that were moderately but significantly shorter.

The sample comprised central memory CD4+ T cells from blood. This TCR came from a man younger than 30 with type 1 diabetes.

CDR3 nucleotides: TGTGCCAGCAGTTTCTTCGGACAGGGGAGATCTGGGGCCAACGTCCTGACTTTC. This gives the protein CASSFFGQGRSGANVLTF. This chain links TRBV27 with TRBJ2-6, with TRBD1 matching 9 bases. Germline values: CDR1 MNHEY, CDR2 SMNVEV (reference sequence). CDR3 length equals 18 residues. V lost 3 bases to trimming and J lost 1 base; unmatched junction nucleotides: 7. Full variable domain (rest looked up from reference TRBV27 and TRBJ2-6): EAQVTQNPRYLITVTGKKLTVTCSQNMNHEYMSWYRQDPGLGLRQIYYSMNVEVTDKGDVPEGYKVSRKEKRNFPLILESPSPNQTSLYFCASSFFGQGRSGANVLTFGAGSRLTVL.